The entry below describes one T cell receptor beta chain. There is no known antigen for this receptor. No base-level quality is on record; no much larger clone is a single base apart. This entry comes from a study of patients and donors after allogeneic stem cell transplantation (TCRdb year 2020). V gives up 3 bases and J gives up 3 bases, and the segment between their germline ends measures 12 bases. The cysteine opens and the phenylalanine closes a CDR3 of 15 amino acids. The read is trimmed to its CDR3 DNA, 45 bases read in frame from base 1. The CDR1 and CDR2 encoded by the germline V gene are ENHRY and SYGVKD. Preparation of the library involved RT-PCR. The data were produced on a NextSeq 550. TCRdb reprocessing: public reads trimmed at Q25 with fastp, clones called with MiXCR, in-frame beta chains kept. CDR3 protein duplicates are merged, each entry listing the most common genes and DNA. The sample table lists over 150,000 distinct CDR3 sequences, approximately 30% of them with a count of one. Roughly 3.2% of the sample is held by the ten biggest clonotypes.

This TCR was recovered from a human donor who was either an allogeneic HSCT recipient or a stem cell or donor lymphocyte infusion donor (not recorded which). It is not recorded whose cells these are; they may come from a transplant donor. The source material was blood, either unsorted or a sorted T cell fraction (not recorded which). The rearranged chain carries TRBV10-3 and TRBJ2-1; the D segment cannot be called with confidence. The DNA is TGTGCCATCAGTGACGGACCTTCGGGCTACAATGAGCAGTTCTTC. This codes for CAISDGPSGYNEQFF.